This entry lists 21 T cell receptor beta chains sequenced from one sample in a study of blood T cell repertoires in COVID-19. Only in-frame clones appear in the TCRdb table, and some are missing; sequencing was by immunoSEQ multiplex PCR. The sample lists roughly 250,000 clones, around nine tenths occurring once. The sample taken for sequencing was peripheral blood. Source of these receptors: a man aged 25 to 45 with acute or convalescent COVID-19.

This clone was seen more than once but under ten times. CDR3 coding DNA: TGTGCCAGCAGTTTCGTCAGAAATCAGCCCCAGCATTTT. Its protein product is CASSFVRNQPQHF. The V call is TRBV28, the J call TRBJ1-5; D unresolved. CDR3 length equals 13 residues. CDR1 is MDHEN and CDR2 is SYDVKM in the germline V gene. The ends were cut back, 3 bases at V and 4 bases at J, with 7 bases in the middle.

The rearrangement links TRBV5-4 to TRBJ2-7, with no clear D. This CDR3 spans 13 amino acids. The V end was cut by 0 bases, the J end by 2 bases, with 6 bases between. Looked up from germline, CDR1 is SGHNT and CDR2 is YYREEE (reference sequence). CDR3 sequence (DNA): TGTGCCAGCAGCTTGGATGCGACCTACGAGCAGTACTTC. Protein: CASSLDATYEQYF.

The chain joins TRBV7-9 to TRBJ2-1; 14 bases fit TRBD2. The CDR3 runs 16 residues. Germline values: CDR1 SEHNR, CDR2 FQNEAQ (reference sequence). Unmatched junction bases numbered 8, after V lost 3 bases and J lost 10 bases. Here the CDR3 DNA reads TGTGCCAGCAGCTTTACGACTAGCGGGGGGGAGCTAGAGCAGTTCTTC. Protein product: CASSFTTSGGELEQFF.

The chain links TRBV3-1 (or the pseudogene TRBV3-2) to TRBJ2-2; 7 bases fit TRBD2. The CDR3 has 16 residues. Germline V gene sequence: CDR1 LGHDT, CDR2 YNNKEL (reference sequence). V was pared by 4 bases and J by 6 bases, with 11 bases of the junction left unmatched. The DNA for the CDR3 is TGTGCCAGCAGCCTCCGGACTAGTTATCTCCCCGGGGAGCTGTTTTTT. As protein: CASSLRTSYLPGELFF.

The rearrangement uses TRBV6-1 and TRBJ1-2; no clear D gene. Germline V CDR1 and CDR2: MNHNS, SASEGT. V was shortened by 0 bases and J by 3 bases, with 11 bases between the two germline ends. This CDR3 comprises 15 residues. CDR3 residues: CASSEALSGYYGYTF. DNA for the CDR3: TGTGCCAGCAGTGAAGCGCTCTCAGGCTACTATGGCTACACCTTC.

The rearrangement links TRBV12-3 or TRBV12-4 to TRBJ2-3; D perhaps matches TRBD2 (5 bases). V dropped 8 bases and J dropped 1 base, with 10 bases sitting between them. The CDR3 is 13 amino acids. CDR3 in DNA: TGTGCCAGCTTTTTCGGGGGCACAGATACGCAGTATTTT. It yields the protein CASFFGGTDTQYF.

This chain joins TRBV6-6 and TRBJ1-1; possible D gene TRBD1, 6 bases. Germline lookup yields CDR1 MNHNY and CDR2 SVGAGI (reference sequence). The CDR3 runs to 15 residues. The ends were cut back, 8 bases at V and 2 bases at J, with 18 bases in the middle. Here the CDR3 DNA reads TGTGCCAGCTTACAAGGGGGGGCAGCAAACACTGAAGCTTTCTTT. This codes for CASLQGGAANTEAFF.

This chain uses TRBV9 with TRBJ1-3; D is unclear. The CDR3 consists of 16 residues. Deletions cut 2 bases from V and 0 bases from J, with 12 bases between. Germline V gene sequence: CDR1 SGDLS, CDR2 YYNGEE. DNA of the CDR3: TGTGCCAGCAGCGTTGCGGTCCGGGGCTCTGGAAACACCATATATTTT. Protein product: CASSVAVRGSGNTIYF. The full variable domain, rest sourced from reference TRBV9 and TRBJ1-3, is DSGVTQTPKHLITATGQRVTLRCSPRSGDLSVYWYQQSLDQGLQFLIQYYNGEERAKGNILERFSAQQFPDLHSELNLSSLELGDSALYFCASSVAVRGSGNTIYFGEGSWLTVV.

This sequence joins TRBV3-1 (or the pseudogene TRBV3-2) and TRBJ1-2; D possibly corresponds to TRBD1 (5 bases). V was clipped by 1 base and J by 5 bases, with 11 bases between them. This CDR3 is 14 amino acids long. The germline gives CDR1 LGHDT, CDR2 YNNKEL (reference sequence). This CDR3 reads CASSQVARDYGYTF. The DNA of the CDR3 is TGTGCCAGCAGCCAAGTCGCCAGGGATTATGGCTACACCTTC.

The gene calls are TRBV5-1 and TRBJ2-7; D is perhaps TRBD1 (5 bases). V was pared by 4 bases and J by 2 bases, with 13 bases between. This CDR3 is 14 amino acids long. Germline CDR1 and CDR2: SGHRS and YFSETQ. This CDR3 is CASSHPGAPYEQYF. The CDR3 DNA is TGCGCCAGCAGCCACCCTGGGGCCCCCTACGAGCAGTACTTC.

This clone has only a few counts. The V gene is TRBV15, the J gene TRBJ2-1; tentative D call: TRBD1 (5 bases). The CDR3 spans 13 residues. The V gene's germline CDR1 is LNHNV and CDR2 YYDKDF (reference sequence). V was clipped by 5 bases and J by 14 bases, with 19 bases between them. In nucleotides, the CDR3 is TGTGCCACCAGCCGAACTCCTCAGGGTTTTAAGTTCTTC. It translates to CATSRTPQGFKFF.

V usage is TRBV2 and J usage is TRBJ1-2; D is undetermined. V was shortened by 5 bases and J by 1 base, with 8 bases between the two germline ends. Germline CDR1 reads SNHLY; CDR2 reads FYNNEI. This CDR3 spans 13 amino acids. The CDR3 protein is CASSPVVNYGYTF. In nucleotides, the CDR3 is TGTGCCAGCAGTCCTGTAGTTAACTATGGCTACACCTTC.

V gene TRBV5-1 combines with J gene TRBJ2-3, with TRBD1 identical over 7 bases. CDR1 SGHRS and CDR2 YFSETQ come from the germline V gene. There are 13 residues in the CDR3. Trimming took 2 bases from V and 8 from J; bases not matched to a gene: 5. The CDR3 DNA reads TGCGCCAGCAGCTTCGAGACAGGGTTTACGCAGTATTTT. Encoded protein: CASSFETGFTQYF.

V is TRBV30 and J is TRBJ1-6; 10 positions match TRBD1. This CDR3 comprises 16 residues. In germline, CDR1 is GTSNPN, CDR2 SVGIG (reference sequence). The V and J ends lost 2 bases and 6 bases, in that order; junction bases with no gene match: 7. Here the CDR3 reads CAWSFTGTGVNSPLHF. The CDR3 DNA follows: TGTGCCTGGAGTTTTACGGGGACAGGGGTTAATTCACCCCTCCACTTT.

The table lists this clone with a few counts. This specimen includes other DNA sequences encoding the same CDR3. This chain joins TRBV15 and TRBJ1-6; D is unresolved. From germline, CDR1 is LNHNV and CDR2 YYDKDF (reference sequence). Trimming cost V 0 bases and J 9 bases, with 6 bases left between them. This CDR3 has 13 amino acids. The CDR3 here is CATSRDRSSPLHF. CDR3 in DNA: TGTGCCACCAGCAGAGATCGGAGTTCACCCCTCCACTTT.

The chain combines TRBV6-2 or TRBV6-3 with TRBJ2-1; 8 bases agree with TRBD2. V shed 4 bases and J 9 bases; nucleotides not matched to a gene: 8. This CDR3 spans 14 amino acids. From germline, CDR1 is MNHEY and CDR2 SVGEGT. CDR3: CASSSTGTRSEQFF. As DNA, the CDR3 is TGTGCCAGCAGTTCAACCGGGACTAGGAGTGAGCAGTTCTTC.

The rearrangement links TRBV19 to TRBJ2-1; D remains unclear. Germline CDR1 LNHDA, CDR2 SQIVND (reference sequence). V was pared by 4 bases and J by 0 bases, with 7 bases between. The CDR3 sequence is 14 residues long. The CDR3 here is CASSTLASYNEQFF. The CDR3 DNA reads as TGTGCCAGTAGTACCTTAGCCTCCTACAATGAGCAGTTCTTC.

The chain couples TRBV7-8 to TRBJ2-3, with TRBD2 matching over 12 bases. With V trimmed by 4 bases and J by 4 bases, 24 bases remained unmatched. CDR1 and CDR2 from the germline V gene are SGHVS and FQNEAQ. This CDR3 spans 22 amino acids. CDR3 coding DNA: TGTGCCAGCAGCTCCCTAGCGGGAGGGCTTTTAAGGTCCCATACCCTCCCAGATACGCAGTATTTT. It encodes CASSSLAGGLLRSHTLPDTQYF.

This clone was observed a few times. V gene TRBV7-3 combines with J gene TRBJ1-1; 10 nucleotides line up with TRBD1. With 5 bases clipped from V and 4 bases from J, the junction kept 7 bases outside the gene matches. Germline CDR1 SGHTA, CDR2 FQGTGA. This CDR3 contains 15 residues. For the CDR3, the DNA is TGTGCCAGCAGCGAGACAGGGGGCTCGGGCACTGAAGCTTTCTTT. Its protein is CASSETGGSGTEAFF. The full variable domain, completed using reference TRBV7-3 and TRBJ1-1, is GAGVSQTPSNKVTEKGKYVELRCDPISGHTALYWYRQSLGQGPEFLIYFQGTGAADDSGLPNDRFFAVRPEGSVSTLKIQRTERGDSAVYLCASSETGGSGTEAFFGQGTRLTVV.

CDR3 residues: CASSSSPLHF. Written as DNA, the CDR3 is TGTGCCAGCAGTAGTTCACCCCTCCACTTT. This chain connects TRBV21-1 to TRBJ1-6. TRBV21-1 is assigned pseudogene status. The CDR3 consists of 10 residues.

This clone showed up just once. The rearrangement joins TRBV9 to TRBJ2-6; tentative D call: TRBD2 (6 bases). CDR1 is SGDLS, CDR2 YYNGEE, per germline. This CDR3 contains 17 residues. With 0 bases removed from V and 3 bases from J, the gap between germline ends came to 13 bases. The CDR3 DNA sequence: TGTGCCAGCAGCGTAGCGTCTCCCGGGGGTGGGGCCAACGTCCTGACTTTC. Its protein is CASSVASPGGGANVLTF.